The rows below give T cell receptor beta chains drawn from one sample of a study of T-cell reconstitution after alpha-beta-depleted transplantation in children. TCRdb re-analysed the PCR reads in MiXCR, keeping a single row per CDR3 protein. The table includes about 580,000 distinct CDR3 sequences, roughly 24% detected once. Here the sequenced sample was PBMCs, mostly from graft donor cells, taken 360 days after TCRalphabeta/CD19-depleted stem cell transplant. The receptors here all came from a boy under two years old who had a stem cell transplant for acute myeloid leukemia, so the T cells may come from the graft donor. CDR3s include the opening cysteine and the closing phenylalanine or tryptophan. A D gene is named only where the DNA matches it firmly. Part of the rows lack a size; the others show once, few, many or a class for expanded clones.

d_gene	j_gene	v_gene	abundance	CDR3nt	CDR3aa
NA	TRBJ1-1	TRBV7-2	NA	TGTGCCGGGACCCCAGGGTTCGCTGAAGCTTTCTTT	CAGTPGFAEAFF
NA	TRBJ2-5	TRBV5-1	many	TGCGCCAGCAGCTCCCCGCGGCCACAAGAGACCCAGTACTTC	CASSSPRPQETQYF
NA	TRBJ1-1	TRBV7-3	NA	TGTGCCAGCAGCACAACAAGGGTAGCGGTGAACACTGAAGCTTTCTTT	CASSTTRVAVNTEAFF
NA	TRBJ1-6	TRBV20-1	many	TGCAGTGCGAAAGACAGTTCACGGCTCGCACCCCTCCACTTT	CSAKDSSRLAPLHF
TRBD1	TRBJ2-6	TRBV5-1	few	TGCGCCAGCAGCTTGTCCGGGACAGGGGGATCTGGGGCCAACGTCCTGACTTTC	CASSLSGTGGSGANVLTF
NA	TRBJ2-6	TRBV28	NA	TGTGCCAGCAAAGGGGGGAGGCTTTCTGGGGCCAACGTCCTGACTTTC	CASKGGRLSGANVLTF
NA	TRBJ2-1	TRBV21-1	NA	TGTGCCAGCAGCTCCCGGACTGGGGAGAGCTCCTACAATGAGCAGTTCTTC	CASSSRTGESSYNEQFF
NA	TRBJ2-3	TRBV6-2/TRBV6-3	NA	TGTGCCAGCAGTTACTCGGGGGGCCGATATACGCAGTATTTT	CASSYSGGRYTQYF
TRBD2	TRBJ2-3	TRBV6-2/TRBV6-3	few	TGTGCCAGCAGTACCCCCCTACTAGCGGGGGACTCCACAGATACGCAGTATTTT	CASSTPLLAGDSTDTQYF
TRBD1	TRBJ2-3	TRBV5-4	many	TGTGCCAGCAGCTTGGACGCAGGGGGCTTAACAGATACGCAGTATTTT	CASSLDAGGLTDTQYF
TRBD1	TRBJ2-7	TRBV27	NA	TGTGCCACAACACAGGGGTACGAGCAGTACTTC	CATTQGYEQYF
TRBD1	TRBJ1-1	TRBV29-1	few	TGCAGCGCCGAAGGGACAGGGCTCACTGAAGCTTTCTTT	CSAEGTGLTEAFF
NA	TRBJ2-1	TRBV5-1	NA	TGCGCCAGCAGCTTGGGGGACGGATTTTCCTACAATGAGCAGTTCTTC	CASSLGDGFSYNEQFF
NA	TRBJ2-7	TRBV3-1	many	TGTGCCAGCAGCCAAGATCGCGGGGGCATACTCTCCTACGAGCAGTACTTC	CASSQDRGGILSYEQYF
NA	TRBJ2-1	TRBV9	NA	TGTGCCAGCAGCGTAGAGACCCGGCCAGGCAATGAGCAGTTCTTC	CASSVETRPGNEQFF
NA	TRBJ2-5	TRBV7-6	many	TGTGCCAGCAGCTTCGACCGTTCGCCTTCAGAGACCCAGTACTTC	CASSFDRSPSETQYF
NA	TRBJ1-4	TRBV5-1	NA	TGCGCCAGCAGCTCGAACCTGGGACGGAATGAAAAACTGTTTTTT	CASSSNLGRNEKLFF
NA	TRBJ1-1	TRBV20-1	once	TGCAGTGCTAGACACCAGGGGACTGAAGCTTTCTTT	CSARHQGTEAFF
NA	TRBJ2-2	TRBV24-1	few	TGTGCCACCAGTGGCCTAACGGGGGCAAGTAACGGGGAGCTGTTTTTT	CATSGLTGASNGELFF
NA	TRBJ2-7	TRBV6-6	few	TGTGCCAGCAGATTAGGGGATCGATACGAGCAGTACTTC	CASRLGDRYEQYF
NA	TRBJ1-2	TRBV6-5	few	TGTGCCAGCAGTTACTCCCCTGAGGGGTACTATGGCTACACCTTC	CASSYSPEGYYGYTF
NA	TRBJ1-2	TRBV29-1	NA	TGCAGCGTTGAAGGGGGGAGAAATGGCTACACCTTC	CSVEGGRNGYTF
NA	TRBJ2-7	TRBV5-1	many	TGCGCCAGCAGCGAGGGAACGAGCTCCTACGAGCAGTACTTC	CASSEGTSSYEQYF
NA	TRBJ2-2	TRBV7-2	many	TGTGCCAGCAGCCTCACGGCGGCCGGGGAGCTGTTTTTT	CASSLTAAGELFF
NA	TRBJ1-1	TRBV6-6	many	TGTGCCAGCGCTCGGGAGGGGAGAACTGAAGCTTTCTTT	CASAREGRTEAFF
NA	TRBJ2-1	TRBV7-2	many	TGTGCCAGCACGCCTTGGGGGGCCCAAGCTGATGAGCAGTTCTTC	CASTPWGAQADEQFF
NA	TRBJ1-1	TRBV5-1	NA	TGCGCCAGCAGCTTGGAACCCTACAGCGCCACTGAAGCTTTCTTT	CASSLEPYSATEAFF
NA	TRBJ2-7	TRBV12-3/TRBV12-4	few	TGTGCCAGCAGTTCCGCAGGGTCCCTCTCCTACGAGCAGTACTTC	CASSSAGSLSYEQYF
NA	TRBJ2-5	TRBV29-1	many	TGCAGCGCCAAACAGGGCCAAGAGACCCAGTACTTC	CSAKQGQETQYF
TRBD2	TRBJ2-1	TRBV9	NA	TGTGCCAGCAGCGTAGGCGGGGGGAGCTCCTACAATGAGCAGTTCTTC	CASSVGGGSSYNEQFF
NA	TRBJ2-3	TRBV6-1	few	TGTGCCAGCAGTCGGGCGGGCGGCTCTAGCACAGATACGCAGTATTTT	CASSRAGGSSTDTQYF
NA	TRBJ1-4	TRBV7-9	many	TGTGCCAGCAGCTCCGGGACGGCGAATGAAAAACTGTTTTTT	CASSSGTANEKLFF
NA	TRBJ2-5	TRBV11-2	many	TGTGCCAGCAGCTTAAGCTTAGAGACCCAGTACTTC	CASSLSLETQYF
NA	TRBJ2-3	TRBV15	few	TGTGCCACCAGCACCCGGAAAGGCACAGATACGCAGTATTTT	CATSTRKGTDTQYF
NA	TRBJ2-5	TRBV10-3	many	TGTGCCATCAGCCTGGTGGGACAAGAGACCCAGTACTTC	CAISLVGQETQYF
NA	TRBJ2-7	TRBV6-6	many	TGTGCCAGCAGTTACGAGGGGGGGGACGAGCAGTACTTC	CASSYEGGDEQYF
NA	TRBJ2-1	TRBV10-3	few	TGTGCCATCAGTGAGTCCAGCCAAAGGAATGAGCAGTTCTTC	CAISESSQRNEQFF
TRBD1	TRBJ1-2	TRBV5-1	few	TGCGCCAGCAGCTTACAGGGGGCTTTCGATGGCTACACCTTC	CASSLQGAFDGYTF
TRBD2	TRBJ2-1	TRBV20-1	NA	TGCAGTGCTGGGCGGGGGGGTGAGCAGTTCTTC	CSAGRGGEQFF
TRBD2	TRBJ2-1	TRBV20-1	NA	TGCAGTGCCCCCCGTCGGGGGGACAATGAGCAGTTCTTC	CSAPRRGDNEQFF
NA	TRBJ2-5	TRBV24-1	many	TGTGCCACCAGTCATGGCGGGGACCAAGAGACCCAGTACTTC	CATSHGGDQETQYF
NA	TRBJ2-1	TRBV27	many	TGTGCCAGCAGTTTAGAACAGCCGGTAGATGAGCAGTTCTTC	CASSLEQPVDEQFF
NA	TRBJ2-1	TRBV7-6	many	TGTGCCAGCAGCTTAGCCGGGCGTATTAGGGAGCAGTTCTTC	CASSLAGRIREQFF
TRBD1	TRBJ2-1	TRBV6-1	few	TGTGCCAGCCCCACGGAGGGACAGGGTAGGTGCGATGAGCAGTTCTTC	CASPTEGQGRCDEQFF
TRBD1	TRBJ1-1	TRBV7-2	few	TGTGCCAGCAGCCTGGACAGGGCCATGAACACTGAAGCTTTCTTT	CASSLDRAMNTEAFF
NA	TRBJ1-1	TRBV29-1	NA	TGCAGCGTTGAACCTACAGGGAATGAAGCTTTCTTT	CSVEPTGNEAFF
NA	TRBJ2-1	TRBV25-1	few	TGTGCCAGCAGTGGGGGGCATAGGTCCTACAATGAGCAGTTCTTC	CASSGGHRSYNEQFF
NA	TRBJ2-7	TRBV5-5	NA	TGTGCCAGCAGCTTGGACCCCATCCACACCTACGAGCAGTACTTC	CASSLDPIHTYEQYF
TRBD2	TRBJ2-1	TRBV3-1	NA	TGTGCCAGCAGCCAAGATCAGGGGAGGACTAGCGGGGGGATCTACAATGAGCAGTTCTTC	CASSQDQGRTSGGIYNEQFF
NA	TRBJ2-2	TRBV2	NA	TGTGCCAGCAGCGAGAATAGGGACCTCGCCGGGGAGCTGTTTTTT	CASSENRDLAGELFF
NA	TRBJ2-1	TRBV7-9	many	TGTGCCAGCAGCTTAGCCAGCGGGTACAATGAGCAGTTCTTC	CASSLASGYNEQFF
TRBD2	TRBJ2-1	TRBV6-2/TRBV6-3	many	TGTGCCAGCAGTAGTGCGGGGGGCATCTACAATGAGCAGTTCTTC	CASSSAGGIYNEQFF
NA	TRBJ1-2	TRBV20-1	NA	TGCAGTGCTCCAACGGCTGATGGCTACACCTTC	CSAPTADGYTF
TRBD2	TRBJ2-2	TRBV29-1	NA	TGCAGCGTGCTCCCGACTAGCGGGGCGAACACCGGGGAGCTGTTTTTT	CSVLPTSGANTGELFF